Following are 14 T cell receptor beta chains from one sample sequenced in a study of blood T cell repertoires in COVID-19. Profiling relied on immunoSEQ multiplex PCR, and the TCRdb table lists in-frame clones only, not all of them. The sample has around 60,000 clones, about 80% seen once. The sequencing sample was made of peripheral blood. These receptor sequences come from a man aged 25 to 45 with COVID-19, enrolled during active disease.

This clone was seen a single time. The rearrangement links TRBV18 to TRBJ1-6; the D is unclear. The CDR3 has 15 residues. The V end lost 0 bases, the J end lost 5 bases, and 8 bases lay between the germline ends. Germline values: CDR1 KGHSH, CDR2 LQKENI. CDR3 nucleotide sequence: TGTGCCAGCTCACCACCCTCAGGCAATAATTCACCCCTCCACTTT. It encodes CASSPPSGNNSPLHF.

The chain links TRBV7-2 to TRBJ1-2; D is possibly TRBD1 (6 bases). This CDR3 has 17 amino acids. Germline loops: CDR1 SGHTA, CDR2 FQGNSA. The germline V and J ends were trimmed by 1 base and 2 bases, with 17 bases remaining between them. The CDR3 DNA reads as TGTGCCAGCAGCTTAGTCACTTGGGGGCGGGAGAACTATGGCTACACCTTC. Translated, it gives CASSLVTWGRENYGYTF.

This clone showed up just once. The rearrangement joins TRBV3-1 (or the pseudogene TRBV3-2) to TRBJ1-3; 9 bases fit TRBD1. V lost 0 bases and J lost 4; bases outside the gene matches: 1. Germline V CDR1 and CDR2: LGHDT, YNNKEL (reference sequence). CDR3 length: 15 residues. CDR3 protein: CASSQETGGGNTIYF. CDR3 nucleotides: TGTGCCAGCAGCCAAGAGACAGGGGGAGGAAACACCATATATTTT.

V and J are TRBV5-1 and TRBJ2-2; TRBD2 aligns across 14 bases. CDR1 SGHRS and CDR2 YFSETQ come from the germline V gene. The CDR3 sequence is 19 residues long. Trimming removed 4 bases from V and 7 bases from J; junction bases left unmatched: 15. For the CDR3, the DNA is TGCGCCAGCAGCACGGGACTAGCGGGAGTTCAGGGAACAATCGGGGAGCTGTTTTTT. Protein sequence: CASSTGLAGVQGTIGELFF.

The chain combines TRBV15 with TRBJ2-3; TRBD1 agrees at 8 bases. The CDR3 is 18 amino acids. Germline assignment: CDR1 LNHNV and CDR2 YYDKDF (reference sequence). Trimming cost V 0 bases and J 1 base; bases outside gene matches: 9. This CDR3 is CATSRDYPGQGRTDTQYF. The CDR3 region has the DNA TGTGCCACCAGCAGAGATTACCCTGGACAGGGCCGCACAGATACGCAGTATTTT.

This chain uses TRBV30 with TRBJ1-1, with 8 nucleotides matching TRBD1. Losses at the gene ends were 5 bases for V and 3 bases for J; bases not matched to a gene: 2. This CDR3 contains 12 residues. Germline V gene data show CDR1 as GTSNPN and CDR2 as SVGIG (reference sequence). This CDR3 is CAWGQGYTEAFF. In nucleotides, the CDR3 is TGTGCCTGGGGACAGGGTTACACTGAAGCTTTCTTT.

The chain is built from TRBV19 and TRBJ1-5; weak D call: TRBD1 (6 bases). The CDR3 consists of 16 residues. The germline CDR1 and CDR2 sequences are LNHDA and SQIVND (reference sequence). V was cut by 2 bases and J by 1 base, with 12 bases left in between. CDR3 sequence (DNA): TGTGCCAGTAGTATACAAGGGGGGGGAAGCAATCAGCCCCAGCATTTT. This encodes CASSIQGGGSNQPQHF.

The chain recombines TRBV12-5 with TRBJ2-1; 9 nucleotides align to TRBD2. V shed 3 bases, J shed 10 bases, and the junction held 10 bases outside the gene matches. From germline, CDR1 is LGHNT and CDR2 FRNRAP. The CDR3 has 15 residues. The CDR3 reads CASGLRRGGKYEQFF. The CDR3 region has the DNA TGTGCTAGTGGTTTACGGCGGGGGGGCAAGTACGAGCAGTTCTTC.

J is TRBJ1-1 and V is TRBV12-3 or TRBV12-4; D uncertain. Trimming removed 3 bases from V and 5 bases from J, with 10 bases in between. The CDR3 loop spans 13 amino acids. The CDR3 DNA reads as TGTGCCAGCAGTTTTCTCCCCCGGACTGAAGCTTTCTTT. The encoded protein is CASSFLPRTEAFF.

In regard to this clone: This sample includes further DNA sequences coding for the same CDR3. This chain joins TRBV7-9 and TRBJ2-5; 10 bases align to TRBD1. CDR3 length: 14 amino acids. Trimming cost V 6 bases and J 4 bases; bases outside gene matches: 5. Germline CDR1 reads SEHNR; CDR2 reads FQNEAQ (reference sequence). Written as DNA, the CDR3 is TGTGCCAGCAGTGTAGGACAGGGGGGAGAGACCCAGTACTTC. Translated: CASSVGQGGETQYF.

The chain has TRBV7-4 and TRBJ1-3; no clear D gene. The CDR3 has 15 amino acids. Germline lookup yields CDR1 SGHVT and CDR2 SQSDAQ. The V and J ends lost 5 bases and 3 bases respectively, with 14 bases between them. CDR3 sequence (DNA): TGTGCCAGCAGCCGCCGACCCGGCGGTGGAAACACCATATATTTT. This translates into CASSRRPGGGNTIYF. Filled out from reference TRBV7-4 and TRBJ1-3, the complete variable domain reads GAGVSQSPRYKVAKRGRDVALRCDSISGHVTLYWYRQTLGQGSEVLTYSQSDAQRDKSGRPSGRFSAERPERSVSTLKIQRTEQGDSAVYLCASSRRPGGGNTIYFGEGSWLTVV.

This clone was recorded only once. J is TRBJ1-2 and V is TRBV12-3 or TRBV12-4, with D possibly matching TRBD1 (6 bases). The CDR3 has 12 residues. V was pared by 6 bases and J by 2 bases, with 7 bases between. This CDR3 is CASRDRNYGYTF. The CDR3 nucleotides read TGTGCCAGCAGGGACAGAAACTATGGCTACACCTTC.

The rearrangement uses TRBV4-3 and TRBJ2-7, with TRBD1 identical over 12 bases. V lost 4 bases, J lost 3 bases, and 4 bases stayed unmatched. This CDR3 comprises 15 residues. Per germline, CDR1 LGHNA and CDR2 YSLEER. CDR3 DNA sequence: TGCGCCAGCAGCCTAGGGACAGGGGGCCTCTACGAGCAGTACTTC. It encodes CASSLGTGGLYEQYF.

This chain connects TRBV6-5 to TRBJ1-1; possibly TRBD1 for D (6 bases). Per germline, CDR1 MNHEY and CDR2 SVGAGI. The CDR3 spans 14 residues. Trimming stripped 4 bases from V and 6 bases from J, with 15 bases between. The CDR3 loop is CASSSSGAGAEAFF. For the CDR3, the DNA is TGTGCCAGCAGTTCTTCAGGGGCGGGTGCTGAAGCTTTCTTT.